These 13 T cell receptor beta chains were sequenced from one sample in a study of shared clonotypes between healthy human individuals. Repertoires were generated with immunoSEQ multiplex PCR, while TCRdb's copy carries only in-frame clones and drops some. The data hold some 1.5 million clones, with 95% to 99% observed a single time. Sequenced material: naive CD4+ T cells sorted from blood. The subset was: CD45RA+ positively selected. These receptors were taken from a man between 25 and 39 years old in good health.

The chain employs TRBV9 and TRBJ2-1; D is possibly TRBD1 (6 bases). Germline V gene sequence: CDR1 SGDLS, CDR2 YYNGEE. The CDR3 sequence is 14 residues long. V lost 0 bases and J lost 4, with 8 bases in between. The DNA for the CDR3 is TGTGCCAGCAGCGTAGGGGGACATTACAATGAGCAGTTCTTC. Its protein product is CASSVGGHYNEQFF.

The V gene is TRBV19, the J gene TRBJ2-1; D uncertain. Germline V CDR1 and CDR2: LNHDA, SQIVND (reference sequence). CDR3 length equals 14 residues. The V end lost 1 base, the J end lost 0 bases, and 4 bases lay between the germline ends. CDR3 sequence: CASSIANSYNEQFF. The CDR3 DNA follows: TGTGCCAGTAGTATAGCGAACTCCTACAATGAGCAGTTCTTC.

The CDR3 DNA follows: TGTGCCAGCAGTGACAGGACACCTGAGGCCAACGTCCTGACTTTC. It encodes CASSDRTPEANVLTF. The gene calls are TRBV2 and TRBJ2-6; D is perhaps TRBD1 (5 bases). Germline V gene sequence: CDR1 SNHLY, CDR2 FYNNEI. Between the trimmed V and J ends, which lost 3 bases and 6 bases, there was a span of 12 bases. The length of the CDR3 is 15 residues.

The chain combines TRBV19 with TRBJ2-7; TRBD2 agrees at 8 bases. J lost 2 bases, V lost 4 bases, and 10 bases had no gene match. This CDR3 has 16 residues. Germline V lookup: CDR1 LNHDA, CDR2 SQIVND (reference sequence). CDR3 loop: CASSTPGRGRTYEQYF. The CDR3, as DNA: TGTGCCAGTAGTACCCCCGGGAGGGGACGGACCTACGAGCAGTACTTC.

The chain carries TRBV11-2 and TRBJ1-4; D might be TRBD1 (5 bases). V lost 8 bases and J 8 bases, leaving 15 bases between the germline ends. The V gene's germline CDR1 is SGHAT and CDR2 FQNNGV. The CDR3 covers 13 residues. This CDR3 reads CASGRDSREKLFF. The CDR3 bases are TGTGCCAGCGGCCGGGACTCACGAGAAAAACTGTTTTTT.

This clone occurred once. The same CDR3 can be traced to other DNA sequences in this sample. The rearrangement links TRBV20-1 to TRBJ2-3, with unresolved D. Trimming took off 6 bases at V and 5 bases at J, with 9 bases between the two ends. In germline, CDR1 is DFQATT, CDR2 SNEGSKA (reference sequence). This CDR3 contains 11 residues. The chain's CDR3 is CSARLIDTQYF. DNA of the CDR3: TGCAGTGCCAGGTTAATAGATACGCAGTATTTT.

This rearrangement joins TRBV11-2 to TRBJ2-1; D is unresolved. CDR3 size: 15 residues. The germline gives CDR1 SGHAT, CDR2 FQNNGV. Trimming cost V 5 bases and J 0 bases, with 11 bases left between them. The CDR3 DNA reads TGTGCCAGCAGCCAGGACGGAAGCTCCTACAATGAGCAGTTCTTC. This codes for CASSQDGSSYNEQFF.

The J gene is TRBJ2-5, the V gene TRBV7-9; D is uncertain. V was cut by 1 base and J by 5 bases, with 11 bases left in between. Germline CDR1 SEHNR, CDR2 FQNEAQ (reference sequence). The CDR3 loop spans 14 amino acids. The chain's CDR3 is CASSLETGWETQYF. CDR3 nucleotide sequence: TGTGCCAGCAGCTTAGAAACTGGGTGGGAGACCCAGTACTTC.

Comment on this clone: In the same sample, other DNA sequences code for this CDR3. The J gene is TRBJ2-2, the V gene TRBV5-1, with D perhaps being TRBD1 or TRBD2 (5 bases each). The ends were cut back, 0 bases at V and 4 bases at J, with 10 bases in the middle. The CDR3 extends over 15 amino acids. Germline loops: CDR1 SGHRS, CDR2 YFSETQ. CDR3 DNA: TGCGCCAGCAGCTTGGGGGGACCAGTCACCGGGGAGCTGTTTTTT. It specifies CASSLGGPVTGELFF.

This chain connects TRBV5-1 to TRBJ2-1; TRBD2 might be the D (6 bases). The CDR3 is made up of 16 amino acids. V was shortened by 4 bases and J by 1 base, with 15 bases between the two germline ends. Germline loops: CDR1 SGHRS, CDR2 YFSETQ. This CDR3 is CASSGGLAPSYNEQFF. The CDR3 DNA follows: TGCGCCAGCAGCGGAGGGCTAGCGCCTTCCTACAATGAGCAGTTCTTC.

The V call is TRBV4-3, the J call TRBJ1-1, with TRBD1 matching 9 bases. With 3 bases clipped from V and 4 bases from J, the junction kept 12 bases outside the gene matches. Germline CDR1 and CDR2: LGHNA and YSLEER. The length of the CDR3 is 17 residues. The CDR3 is CASSQPGTGSLSTEAFF. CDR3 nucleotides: TGCGCCAGCAGCCAGCCCGGGACAGGGAGTCTGAGCACTGAAGCTTTCTTT.

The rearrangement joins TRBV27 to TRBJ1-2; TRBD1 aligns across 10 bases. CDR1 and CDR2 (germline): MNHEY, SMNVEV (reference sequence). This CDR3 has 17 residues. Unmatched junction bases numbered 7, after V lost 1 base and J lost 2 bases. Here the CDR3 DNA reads TGTGCCAGCAGTTTATACCAGCGACAGGGGGCGAACTATGGCTACACCTTC. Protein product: CASSLYQRQGANYGYTF.

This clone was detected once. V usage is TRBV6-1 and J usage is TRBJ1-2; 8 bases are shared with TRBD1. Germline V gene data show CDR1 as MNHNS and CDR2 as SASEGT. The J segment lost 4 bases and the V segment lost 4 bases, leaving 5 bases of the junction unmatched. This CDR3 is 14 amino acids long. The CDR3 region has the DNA TGTGCCAGCAGTGGGACAGGGAATGTCTATGGCTACACCTTC. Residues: CASSGTGNVYGYTF.